The 9 T cell receptor beta chains below were found in one sample sequenced in a study of identifying expanded T cells in peripheral blood. Clones were sequenced by immunoSEQ multiplex PCR, and TCRdb holds only the in-frame ones, with some missing. The sample holds about 80,000 clones, over 85% seen once. The sequenced sample consisted of blood. The receptors derive from a person aged 18 to 75 in good health.

The chain recombines TRBV9 with TRBJ2-7, with a possible D match to TRBD1 (5 bases). The CDR3 spans 14 residues. Looked up from germline, CDR1 is SGDLS and CDR2 is YYNGEE. V lost 3 bases and J lost 4, with 14 bases in between. As DNA, the CDR3 is TGTGCCAGCAGCGCGGGCCGGAAGGGGTACGAGCAGTACTTC. Translation: CASSAGRKGYEQYF.

The chain is built from TRBV11-2 and TRBJ2-7; 7 nucleotides align to TRBD1. The V gene's germline CDR1 is SGHAT and CDR2 FQNNGV. This CDR3 has 15 amino acids. The V and J ends lost 5 bases and 5 bases, in that order; junction bases with no gene match: 12. In nucleotides, the CDR3 is TGTGCCAGCAGCCGACACAGGGGTGCACAGGACGAGCAGTACTTC. This codes for CASSRHRGAQDEQYF.

The chain combines TRBV27 with TRBJ2-3; 9 positions match TRBD1. The germline CDR1 and CDR2 sequences are MNHEY and SMNVEV (reference sequence). This CDR3 region has 14 residues. Germline trimming cut 6 bases from V and 9 bases from J; bases unmatched to any gene: 10. CDR3 sequence: CASSRDREYRTQYF. The CDR3 coding sequence is TGTGCCAGCAGCCGGGACAGGGAATATAGGACGCAGTATTTT.

This clone was seen more than once but under ten times. This chain connects TRBV5-6 to TRBJ1-6, with 7 bases that match TRBD1. The length of the CDR3 is 16 residues. Germline values: CDR1 SGHDT, CDR2 YYEEEE. V gave up 1 base and J gave up 7 bases; unmatched junction bases: 8. The CDR3: CASSLQRGRNNSPLHF. The CDR3 coding sequence is TGTGCCAGCAGCTTGCAAAGGGGGCGAAACAATTCACCCCTCCACTTT. Combining the CDR3 with reference TRBV5-6 and TRBJ1-6 gives the whole variable domain DAGVTQSPTHLIKTRGQQVTLRCSPKSGHDTVSWYQQALGQGPQFIFQYYEEEERQRGNFPDRFSGHQFPNYSSELNVNALLLGDSALYLCASSLQRGRNNSPLHFGNGTRLTVT.

The rearrangement uses TRBV7-9 and TRBJ2-1, with TRBD2 matching 9 bases. This CDR3 has 15 amino acids. J was trimmed by 4 bases and V by 2 bases; bases with no gene match: 3. Germline CDR1 and CDR2: SEHNR and FQNEAQ (reference sequence). Here the CDR3 reads CASSLTSGRYNEQFF. In nucleotides, the CDR3 is TGTGCCAGCAGCTTAACGAGCGGGAGGTACAATGAGCAGTTCTTC.

The chain combines TRBV5-1 with TRBJ2-2; TRBD1 aligns across 7 bases. V gave up 4 bases and J gave up 6 bases; unmatched junction bases: 6. This CDR3 has 14 residues. From germline, CDR1 is SGHRS and CDR2 YFSETQ. The CDR3 is CASSVGQHAGELFF. The CDR3 DNA sequence: TGCGCCAGCAGCGTGGGACAGCACGCCGGGGAGCTGTTTTTT.

The V gene is TRBV18, the J gene TRBJ2-4; D is unresolved. The CDR3 has 16 amino acids. V gave up 3 bases and J gave up 0 bases, with 12 bases separating them. Germline V gene lookup returns CDR1 KGHSH and CDR2 LQKENI. CDR3 amino acids: CASSPFASVAKNIQYF. The CDR3 DNA reads TGTGCCAGCTCACCCTTCGCGTCGGTAGCCAAAAACATTCAGTACTTC.

The J gene is TRBJ1-1, the V gene TRBV4-3, with unresolved D. The V and J ends lost 1 base and 4 bases respectively, with 10 bases between them. The CDR3 covers 14 residues. Germline CDR1 and CDR2: LGHNA and YSLEER. The CDR3 here is CASSQVLGGTEAFF. CDR3 DNA sequence: TGCGCCAGCAGCCAAGTGCTGGGTGGCACTGAAGCTTTCTTT.

V gene TRBV2 combines with J gene TRBJ1-3; D is unresolved. The germline V gene has CDR1 SNHLY and CDR2 FYNNEI. CDR3 length equals 14 residues. V lost 10 bases to trimming and J lost 0 bases, with 13 bases between them. The CDR3 loop is CANKHGRSGNTIYF. The CDR3 bases are TGTGCCAACAAACACGGCCGCTCTGGAAACACCATATATTTT.